This T cell receptor beta chain was sequenced for a study of Graves' ophthalmopathy and Graves' hyperthyroidism. CDR3 regions of TCR beta were amplified from RNA transcripts. After a first-round RT-PCR with HTBI primers, a second-round multiplex PCR was run. TCRdb reprocessed the multiplex PCR reads with MiXCR, giving one entry per CDR3 protein. The sample consists of around 520,000 distinct CDR3 sequences, roughly 39% of them appearing once. Germline V CDR1 and CDR2: LNHNV, YYDKDF (reference sequence). The V gene lost 4 bases and the J gene lost 5 bases, with 17 bases spanning the gap. The CDR3 is 15 amino acids.

The chain combines TRBV15 with TRBJ2-5; D uncertain. The source material was peripheral blood or thyroid tissue (not recorded which). This clonotype originated in an adult man with Graves' hyperthyroidism. In DNA form, the CDR3 reads TGTGCCACCAGCACCCCACACGTGGGTTTGGAGACCCAGTACTTC. This gives the protein CATSTPHVGLETQYF.